These 10 T cell receptor beta chains were all obtained from the same sample, sequenced in a study of read filtering for tumor transcriptome and immune sequencing. The library was built from about 400 ng RNA with molecular barcoded adaptors for alpha/delta and beta/gamma chains. TCRdb redid the calling of the reads with MiXCR, one entry per CDR3 protein. The table shows 75,000 to 90,000 distinct CDR3 sequences, with approximately 13% occurring only once. The sequencing input was a population of CD138-negative cells sorted from bone marrow. These receptors all come from a donor at least 40 years old with multiple myeloma.

The table lists this clonotype with many counts. This chain joins TRBV5-1 and TRBJ2-2, with a possible D match to TRBD2 (6 bases). The V gene lost 4 bases and the J gene lost 2 bases, with 12 bases spanning the gap. Germline V lookup: CDR1 SGHRS, CDR2 YFSETQ. This CDR3 spans 15 amino acids. The CDR3 region is CASSRDGTNTGELFF. The DNA of the CDR3 is TGCGCCAGCAGCAGGGACGGGACTAACACCGGGGAGCTGTTTTTT.

In this sample, this clonotype turned up many times. The rearrangement uses TRBV29-1 and TRBJ2-7; 14 positions agree with TRBD2. The CDR3 is 13 residues long. V shed 4 bases and J 7 bases; nucleotides not matched to a gene: 3. Looked up from germline, CDR1 is SQVTM and CDR2 is ANQGSEA. CDR3 nucleotide sequence: TGCAGCGTTGGGGGGACTAGCGGGAGAGAGCAGTACTTC. Translation: CSVGGTSGREQYF.

This clonotype was observed at least ten times. The V call is TRBV28, the J call TRBJ2-7; possibly TRBD2 for D (6 bases). The CDR3 length is 15 residues. The ends were cut back, 3 bases at V and 5 bases at J, with 17 bases in the middle. Germline V lookup: CDR1 MDHEN, CDR2 SYDVKM. In DNA form, the CDR3 reads TGTGCCAGCAGTTTTTTGGGGGGTACTCCGAACGAGCAGTACTTC. As protein: CASSFLGGTPNEQYF.

This clonotype was counted at least ten times. V gene TRBV20-1 combines with J gene TRBJ2-1; D remains ambiguous. This CDR3 contains 12 residues. Germline CDR1 is DFQATT and CDR2 is SNEGSKA (reference sequence). The V gene lost 0 bases and the J gene lost 6 bases, with 6 bases spanning the gap. The CDR3 DNA sequence: TGCAGTGCTAGAGATCGGAGCAATGAGCAGTTCTTC. Amino acids: CSARDRSNEQFF.

In regard to this clonotype: One base away lies a much larger clone, so this may be a sequencing read error. The CDR3 does not end in the conserved phenylalanine or tryptophan, so this is likely a read error. The chain carries TRBV6-6 and TRBJ2-3, with D possibly TRBD1 on 5 matching bases. V dropped 3 bases and J dropped 5 bases, with 15 bases sitting between them. Per the germline V gene, CDR1 is MNHNY and CDR2 is SVGAGI (reference sequence). The CDR3 spans 15 residues. This CDR3 reads CASSYVGGAGDTQYL. The CDR3 region has the DNA TGTGCCAGCAGTTATGTAGGTGGGGCTGGAGATACGCAGTATTTA.

As concerns this clonotype: A much more abundant neighbour one base away suggests this may be a read error. This rearrangement joins TRBV20-1 to TRBJ1-6; D remains ambiguous. CDR1 and CDR2 from the germline V gene are DFQATT and SNEGSKA (reference sequence). This CDR3 is 13 amino acids long. Trimming pared 7 bases from V and 6 bases from J, leaving 13 bases between. The DNA of the CDR3 is TGCAGTGTTGGCAGCGCCGGTAATTCACCCCTCCACTTT. Its protein is CSVGSAGNSPLHF.

This clonotype was counted many times. The chain is built from TRBV28 and TRBJ2-3; possibly TRBD1 for D (5 bases). The CDR3 is 16 residues long. V lost 6 bases to trimming and J lost 9 bases, with 25 bases between them. Germline loops: CDR1 MDHEN, CDR2 SYDVKM. Written as DNA, the CDR3 is TGTGCCAGCAGATCAGTAGGGGCCCTCCATGAAGCGACGCAGTATTTT. As protein: CASRSVGALHEATQYF.

Many counts were recorded for this clonotype. Relative to the germline gene, one junction end is altered; a read error may explain this. The chain uses TRBV7-7 and TRBJ2-1, with 12 nucleotides matching TRBD2. The CDR3 runs 15 residues. Germline values: CDR1 SSHAT, CDR2 FNYEAQ (reference sequence). As DNA, the CDR3 is TGTGCTAGCAGCCCTGGGACTAGCGGGTTCAATGAGCAGTTCTTC. It yields the protein CASSPGTSGFNEQFF. The full variable domain, completed using reference TRBV7-7 and TRBJ2-1, is GAGVSQSPRYKVTKRGQDVTLRCDPISSHATLYWYQQALGQGPEFLTYFNYEAQPDKSGLPSDRFSAERPEGSISTLTIQRTEQRDSAMYRCASSPGTSGFNEQFFGPGTRLTVL.

In regard to this clonotype: A read error may explain this, as a much larger clone is one base away. This rearrangement joins TRBV6-6 to TRBJ1-2; TRBD1 matches at 8 bases. The J segment lost 7 bases and the V segment lost 9 bases, leaving 16 bases of the junction unmatched. The CDR3 covers 15 residues. The germline V gene has CDR1 MNHNY and CDR2 SVGAGI (reference sequence). CDR3 protein: CASINPRTGKSGYTF. DNA for the CDR3: TGTGCCAGTATAAATCCCCGGACAGGGAAAAGTGGCTACACCTTC.

This clonotype was detected many times. The chain is built from TRBV6-6 and TRBJ1-1; D is possibly TRBD1 (6 bases). The CDR3 length is 14 residues. V lost 7 bases and J 2 bases, leaving 14 bases between the germline ends. Looked up from germline, CDR1 is MNHNY and CDR2 is SVGAGI (reference sequence). The CDR3 sequence: CASNLGQPNTEAFF. The CDR3 DNA sequence: TGTGCCAGCAACCTCGGACAGCCAAACACTGAAGCTTTCTTT.